Listed below are T cell receptor beta chains from one sample, sequenced in a study of shared clonotypes between healthy human individuals. Sequencing was performed with immunoSEQ multiplex PCR; in TCRdb, only in-frame clones are kept and a portion is missing. This sample has some 1 million clones, with approximately 72% found just once. The sequenced material came from memory CD4+ T cells sorted from blood. The source of these receptors is a man in his late teens or twenties in good health. Both conserved end residues are part of each CDR3. A D gene is named only where the DNA matches it firmly. Size is omitted from some rows. Given values are once, few, many or a class for expanded clones.

abundance: few; j_gene: TRBJ1-4; d_gene: TRBD1; v_gene: TRBV5-6; CDR3aa: CASSPIPGQGGEKLFF; CDR3nt: TGTGCCAGCAGCCCTATTCCGGGACAGGGTGGTGAAAAACTGTTTTTT
abundance: .; j_gene: TRBJ2-1; d_gene: TRBD2; v_gene: TRBV2; CDR3aa: CASSSGTSGENEQFF; CDR3nt: TGTGCCAGCAGCTCCGGGACTAGCGGGGAAAATGAGCAGTTCTTC
abundance: .; j_gene: TRBJ1-6; d_gene: TRBD1; v_gene: TRBV7-2; CDR3aa: CASSQGGALYNSPLHF; CDR3nt: TGTGCCAGCAGCCAGGGGGGCGCTCTCTATAATTCACCCCTCCACTTT
abundance: .; j_gene: TRBJ2-3; d_gene: .; v_gene: TRBV6-1; CDR3aa: CASSARPNPGDAQYF; CDR3nt: TGTGCCAGCAGTGCGCGACCAAACCCAGGGGACGCGCAGTATTTT
abundance: .; j_gene: TRBJ1-2; d_gene: TRBD1; v_gene: TRBV10-3; CDR3aa: CAISEPGTADGLLYGYTF; CDR3nt: TGTGCCATCAGTGAGCCGGGGACAGCCGACGGACTCCTCTATGGCTACACCTTC
abundance: .; j_gene: TRBJ2-7; d_gene: TRBD1; v_gene: TRBV19; CDR3aa: CASSDRAYSYEQYF; CDR3nt: TGTGCCAGTTCTGACAGGGCCTATTCCTACGAGCAGTACTTC
abundance: .; j_gene: TRBJ2-7; d_gene: .; v_gene: TRBV27; CDR3aa: CASSGGSEQYF; CDR3nt: TGTGCCAGCAGTGGTGGTAGCGAGCAGTACTTC
abundance: .; j_gene: TRBJ1-1; d_gene: .; v_gene: TRBV9; CDR3aa: CASSTGGLNTEAFF; CDR3nt: TGTGCCAGCAGCACGGGGGGCTTGAACACTGAAGCTTTCTTT
abundance: few; j_gene: TRBJ1-6; d_gene: .; v_gene: TRBV7-9; CDR3aa: CASSRDNSPLHF; CDR3nt: TGTGCCAGCAGCCGGGATAATTCACCCCTCCACTTT
abundance: .; j_gene: TRBJ2-2; d_gene: .; v_gene: TRBV5-4; CDR3aa: CASKPGTAGTGELFF; CDR3nt: TGTGCCAGCAAACCCGGGACGGCGGGGACCGGGGAGCTGTTTTTT
abundance: .; j_gene: TRBJ2-3; d_gene: .; v_gene: TRBV5-1; CDR3aa: CASRRDGTSVDTQYF; CDR3nt: TGCGCCAGCAGGAGAGATGGGACTTCTGTAGATACGCAGTATTTT
abundance: .; j_gene: TRBJ1-3; d_gene: .; v_gene: TRBV7-2; CDR3aa: CASSPKIGSSGNTIYF; CDR3nt: TGTGCCAGCAGCCCCAAGATTGGCAGCTCTGGAAACACCATATATTTT
abundance: many; j_gene: TRBJ2-1; d_gene: .; v_gene: TRBV6-4; CDR3aa: CASSDSNGHNEQFF; CDR3nt: TGTGCCAGCAGTGACTCGAACGGCCACAATGAGCAGTTCTTC
abundance: .; j_gene: TRBJ2-3; d_gene: TRBD2; v_gene: TRBV29-1; CDR3aa: CSVEVWTSEPGGTQYF; CDR3nt: TGCAGCGTTGAAGTTTGGACTAGCGAACCTGGTGGTACGCAGTATTTT
abundance: few; j_gene: TRBJ2-7; d_gene: .; v_gene: TRBV19; CDR3aa: CASSDRTIREQYF; CDR3nt: TGTGCCAGTAGTGACCGGACTATCCGCGAGCAGTACTTC
abundance: .; j_gene: TRBJ2-5; d_gene: .; v_gene: TRBV29-1; CDR3aa: CSVVLLQETQYF; CDR3nt: TGCAGCGTTGTCCTCCTACAAGAGACCCAGTACTTC
abundance: .; j_gene: TRBJ2-7; d_gene: TRBD1; v_gene: TRBV18; CDR3aa: CASSPAGGFEQYF; CDR3nt: TGTGCCAGCTCACCAGCAGGGGGCTTCGAGCAGTACTTC
abundance: few; j_gene: TRBJ2-4; d_gene: .; v_gene: TRBV7-6; CDR3aa: CASSTSGVGSAIQYF; CDR3nt: TGTGCCAGCAGCACGTCAGGGGTTGGGTCGGCCATTCAGTACTTC
abundance: .; j_gene: TRBJ2-1; d_gene: .; v_gene: TRBV30; CDR3aa: CAWSVGIFGLWEYNEQFF; CDR3nt: TGTGCCTGGAGTGTAGGAATTTTTGGGCTCTGGGAATACAATGAGCAGTTCTTC
abundance: many; j_gene: TRBJ2-1; d_gene: .; v_gene: TRBV30; CDR3aa: CACQSGVSEQFF; CDR3nt: TGTGCCTGTCAGTCCGGGGTGAGTGAGCAGTTCTTC
abundance: .; j_gene: TRBJ2-2; d_gene: TRBD2; v_gene: TRBV6-1; CDR3aa: CASSGRLAGVTGELFF; CDR3nt: TGTGCCAGCAGTGGAAGACTAGCGGGAGTGACCGGGGAGCTGTTTTTT
abundance: many; j_gene: TRBJ2-7; d_gene: TRBD1; v_gene: TRBV5-5; CDR3aa: CASSAGTANLYEQYF; CDR3nt: TGTGCCAGCAGCGCCGGGACAGCTAACCTCTACGAGCAGTACTTC
abundance: .; j_gene: TRBJ1-2; d_gene: .; v_gene: TRBV18; CDR3aa: CASSPDGYNYGYTF; CDR3nt: TGTGCCAGCTCACCAGACGGGTATAACTATGGCTACACCTTC
abundance: .; j_gene: TRBJ2-5; d_gene: TRBD2; v_gene: TRBV5-4; CDR3aa: CASSPGGALLQETQYF; CDR3nt: TGTGCCAGCAGCCCGGGGGGGGCCCTCCTACAAGAGACCCAGTACTTC
abundance: .; j_gene: TRBJ2-3; d_gene: .; v_gene: TRBV27; CDR3aa: CASSLVGTALTDTQYF; CDR3nt: TGTGCCAGCAGTTTAGTCGGGACGGCCTTAACAGATACGCAGTATTTT
abundance: .; j_gene: TRBJ2-3; d_gene: .; v_gene: TRBV29-1; CDR3aa: CSVEAARAGDTQYF; CDR3nt: TGCAGCGTTGAAGCCGCCAGGGCCGGAGATACGCAGTATTTT
abundance: once; j_gene: TRBJ1-1; d_gene: .; v_gene: TRBV5-1; CDR3aa: CASSLAGGTNTEAFF; CDR3nt: TGCGCCAGCAGCTTGGCTGGGGGTACGAACACTGAAGCTTTCTTT
abundance: once; j_gene: TRBJ1-1; d_gene: TRBD1; v_gene: TRBV28; CDR3aa: CASSQPLRGRMNTEAFF; CDR3nt: TGTGCCAGCAGCCAGCCTCTCAGGGGGCGCATGAACACTGAAGCTTTCTTT
abundance: once; j_gene: TRBJ2-3; d_gene: TRBD1; v_gene: TRBV6-6; CDR3aa: CAISGGRDTDTQYF; CDR3nt: TGTGCCATCTCAGGGGGCCGGGACACAGATACGCAGTATTTT
abundance: .; j_gene: TRBJ2-1; d_gene: TRBD2; v_gene: TRBV4-3; CDR3aa: CASSQDLAGTIGNEQFF; CDR3nt: TGCGCCAGCAGCCAAGATTTAGCGGGAACGATAGGGAATGAGCAGTTCTTC
abundance: .; j_gene: TRBJ2-6; d_gene: TRBD1; v_gene: TRBV27; CDR3aa: CASSPYAGTGALSGANVLTF; CDR3nt: TGTGCCAGCAGTCCATACGCCGGGACAGGGGCCCTCTCTGGGGCCAACGTCCTGACTTTC
abundance: .; j_gene: TRBJ2-1; d_gene: TRBD2; v_gene: TRBV7-9; CDR3aa: CASSLRASGSTEQFF; CDR3nt: TGTGCCAGCAGCTTAAGGGCTAGCGGGAGTACTGAGCAGTTCTTC
abundance: .; j_gene: TRBJ2-3; d_gene: TRBD1; v_gene: TRBV11-3; CDR3aa: CASSLVGTEGTDTQYF; CDR3nt: TGTGCCAGCAGCTTAGTGGGGACAGAAGGCACAGATACGCAGTATTTT
abundance: .; j_gene: TRBJ1-1; d_gene: .; v_gene: TRBV19; CDR3aa: CASSILGRGTGNTEAFF; CDR3nt: TGTGCCAGTAGTATTCTTGGTCGAGGGACGGGCAACACTGAAGCTTTCTTT